A single sample gave rise to the 16 T cell receptor beta chains below, sequenced in a study of blood T cells in healthy people across ages. For the second PCR, which ran for 7 to 11 cycles, a sample-barcoded 5' primer and a J-beta primer mix were used. One entry per CDR3 protein, called by TCRdb with MiXCR from the 5' RACE reads. The data contain around 600,000 distinct CDR3 sequences, 45% to 55% of them singletons. Sequenced material: blood. The receptor set was obtained from an elderly man in good health.

This chain joins TRBV10-3 and TRBJ2-3, with TRBD1 matching over 7 bases. The length of the CDR3 is 15 residues. Germline values: CDR1 ENHRY, CDR2 SYGVKD. V shed 6 bases and J 0 bases; nucleotides not matched to a gene: 6. The CDR3 DNA reads TGTGCCATCAGCGCCGGGACAGCTAGCACAGATACGCAGTATTTT. Translating it yields CAISAGTASTDTQYF.

The J gene is TRBJ1-2, the V gene TRBV10-3; D is unresolved. The CDR3 is made up of 14 amino acids. Looked up from germline, CDR1 is ENHRY and CDR2 is SYGVKD. V lost 3 bases to trimming and J lost 2 bases, with 10 bases between them. The CDR3 loop is CAISEGGRNYGYTF. In DNA, the CDR3 is TGTGCCATCAGTGAAGGCGGTAGAAACTATGGCTACACCTTC.

The chain has TRBV7-9 and TRBJ2-7; 8 bases map to TRBD2. J lost 2 bases, V lost 4 bases, and 13 bases had no gene match. The V gene's germline CDR1 is SEHNR and CDR2 FQNEAQ (reference sequence). CDR3 length: 17 amino acids. CDR3 DNA sequence: TGTGCCAGCAGCTCCCGGGGGGGGCGGGATCGTCCCTACGAGCAGTACTTC. It specifies CASSSRGGRDRPYEQYF.

This chain links TRBV6-2 or TRBV6-3 with TRBJ2-4; 7 bases are shared with TRBD2. The V segment lost 6 bases and the J segment 2 bases; nucleotides outside the gene matches: 4. CDR3 length equals 14 residues. Germline V CDR1 and CDR2: MNHEY, SVGEGT. CDR3 sequence: CASSFSGTKNIQYF. CDR3 sequence (DNA): TGTGCCAGCAGCTTCAGCGGGACCAAAAACATTCAGTACTTC.

The rearrangement joins TRBV4-1 to TRBJ2-1, with 9 bases identical to TRBD1. Germline values: CDR1 MGHRA, CDR2 YSYEKL. V was pared by 4 bases and J by 8 bases, with 9 bases of the junction left unmatched. The CDR3 covers 15 residues. CDR3 sequence: CASSRVGTGTDEQFF. DNA for the CDR3: TGCGCCAGCAGCCGTGTTGGGACAGGGACGGATGAGCAGTTCTTC.

In this sample, this clonotype turned up once. The chain is built from TRBV7-2 and TRBJ2-3, with TRBD1 identical over 8 bases. Looked up from germline, CDR1 is SGHTA and CDR2 is FQGNSA. The CDR3 totals 14 residues. V lost 8 bases and J lost 1; bases outside the gene matches: 5. CDR3: CASSMDRGTDTQYF. The DNA for the CDR3 is TGTGCCAGCTCCATGGACAGGGGCACAGATACGCAGTATTTT.

This chain links TRBV20-1 with TRBJ2-7; D may be TRBD2 (5 bases). CDR3 length equals 14 residues. Looked up from germline, CDR1 is DFQATT and CDR2 is SNEGSKA (reference sequence). The V gene lost 6 bases and the J gene lost 1 base, with 16 bases spanning the gap. Here the CDR3 DNA reads TGCAGTGCAGGACGGGGAGTCCCTTCCTACGAGCAGTACTTC. Translating it yields CSAGRGVPSYEQYF.

The chain uses TRBV7-6 and TRBJ1-4; no firm D call. The CDR3 is made up of 14 amino acids. V dropped 5 bases and J dropped 5 bases, with 12 bases sitting between them. The V gene's germline CDR1 is SGHVS and CDR2 FNYEAQ. DNA of the CDR3: TGTGCCAGCAGCCGGGTTAGCCGAAATGAAAAACTGTTTTTT. It specifies CASSRVSRNEKLFF.

This clonotype was counted only a few times. The chain employs TRBV20-1 and TRBJ2-3; 9 positions agree with TRBD1. V shed 2 bases and J 1 base; nucleotides not matched to a gene: 1. The CDR3 sequence is 14 residues long. CDR1 is DFQATT and CDR2 is SNEGSKA in the germline V gene (reference sequence). The chain's CDR3 is CSARTGGGTDTQYF. Here the CDR3 DNA reads TGCAGTGCTAGAACAGGGGGCGGCACAGATACGCAGTATTTT.

A remark on this clonotype: A junction boundary mismatches the germline segment, possibly from a read error. The V call is TRBV20-1, the J call TRBJ1-6; possibly TRBD1 for D (5 bases). CDR1 is DFQATT, CDR2 SNEGSKA, per germline (reference sequence). The CDR3 loop spans 18 amino acids. Here the CDR3 reads CSARDLGVQSPYNSPPHF. The CDR3 DNA is TGCAGTGCTAGAGATCTAGGGGTCCAGTCACCTTATAATTCACCCCCCCACTTT.

This chain connects TRBV30 to TRBJ2-7, with D tentatively TRBD1 or TRBD2 (7 bases each). The ends were cut back, 2 bases at V and 6 bases at J, with 20 bases in the middle. The CDR3 is 15 residues long. Germline CDR1 reads GTSNPN; CDR2 reads SVGIG (reference sequence). The CDR3 here is CAWSWGGGGLCEQYF. DNA for the CDR3: TGTGCCTGGAGTTGGGGAGGGGGCGGACTCTGCGAGCAGTACTTC. Filled out from reference TRBV30 and TRBJ2-7, the complete variable domain reads SQTIHQWPATLVQPVGSPLSLECTVEGTSNPNLYWYRQAAGRGLQLLFYSVGIGQISSEVPQNLSASRPQDRQFILSSKKLLLSDSGFYLCAWSWGGGGLCEQYFGPGTRLTVT.

This clonotype was observed a few times. This chain uses TRBV9 with TRBJ1-2; TRBD1 matches 7 bases. Germline V gene lookup returns CDR1 SGDLS and CDR2 YYNGEE. The V segment lost 0 bases and the J segment 8 bases; nucleotides outside the gene matches: 16. The CDR3 totals 17 residues. CDR3 loop: CASSVGFGIRDRGGYTF. The CDR3 DNA sequence: TGTGCCAGCAGCGTAGGTTTCGGAATCCGGGACAGAGGGGGCTACACCTTC.

The chain recombines TRBV7-2 with TRBJ2-4; 11 bases are shared with TRBD2. The CDR3 is made up of 19 amino acids. Germline V gene data show CDR1 as SGHTA and CDR2 as FQGNSA. V trimming: 4 bases; J trimming: 2 bases; junction bases outside the gene matches: 13. CDR3 nucleotide sequence: TGTGCCAGCAGCTACCTTAGCGGGGGGGCGACGCTAACCAAAAACATTCAGTACTTC. Translated, it gives CASSYLSGGATLTKNIQYF.

This clonotype turned up a few times. This chain connects TRBV9 to TRBJ2-1, with D hard to call. The CDR3 is 14 amino acids. V gave up 4 bases and J gave up 6 bases, with 14 bases separating them. Germline CDR1 SGDLS, CDR2 YYNGEE. For the CDR3, the DNA is TGTGCCAGCAGCCCATCAACAGCTTTCAATGAGCAGTTCTTC. It yields the protein CASSPSTAFNEQFF.

V usage is TRBV9 and J usage is TRBJ2-1; 8 positions match TRBD2. Trimming cost V 4 bases and J 7 bases; bases outside gene matches: 10. The CDR3 length is 15 residues. Germline CDR1 reads SGDLS; CDR2 reads YYNGEE. The CDR3 DNA is TGTGCCAGCAGCCGTAACCTGGCTAGCGGGAATGAGCAGTTCTTC. Encoded protein: CASSRNLASGNEQFF.

Many counts were recorded for this clonotype. The chain joins TRBV6-6 to TRBJ2-7, with D unresolved. This CDR3 has 12 amino acids. In germline, CDR1 is MNHNY, CDR2 SVGAGI (reference sequence). Trimming removed 0 bases from V and 7 bases from J, with 7 bases in between. CDR3 bases: TGTGCCAGCAGTTACTCGCTTAGGGAGCAGTACTTC. Translated: CASSYSLREQYF.